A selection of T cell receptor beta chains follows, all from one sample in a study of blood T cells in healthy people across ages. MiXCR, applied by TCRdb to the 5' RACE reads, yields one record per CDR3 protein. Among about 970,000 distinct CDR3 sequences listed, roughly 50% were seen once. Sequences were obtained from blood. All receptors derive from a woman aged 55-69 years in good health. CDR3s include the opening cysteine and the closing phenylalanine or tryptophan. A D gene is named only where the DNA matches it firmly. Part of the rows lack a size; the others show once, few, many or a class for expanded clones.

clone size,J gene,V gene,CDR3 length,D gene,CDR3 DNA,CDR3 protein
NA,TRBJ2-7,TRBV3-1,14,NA,TGTGCCCCCGGGACAAGAAGCCGTACTTACGAGCAGTACTTC,CAPGTRSRTYEQYF
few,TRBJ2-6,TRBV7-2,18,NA,TGTGCCAGCAGCTTTGCAGGGGGGCTCTCCTCTGGGGCCAACGTCCTGACTTTC,CASSFAGGLSSGANVLTF
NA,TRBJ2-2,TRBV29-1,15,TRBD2,TGCAGCGTCGGGACTAGCGGAGCCAGCACCGGGGAGCTGTTTTTT,CSVGTSGASTGELFF
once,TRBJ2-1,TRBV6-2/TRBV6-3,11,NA,TGTGCCAGCAGCAGACAGGTCGAGCAGTTCTTC,CASSRQVEQFF
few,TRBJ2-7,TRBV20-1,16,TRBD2,TGCAGTGCGGAGCTAGCGGGAGTACGTGGTAGGAACGAGCAGTACTTC,CSAELAGVRGRNEQYF
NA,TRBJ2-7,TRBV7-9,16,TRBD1,TGTGCCAGCAGCCAGGACAGGGTCCTTACCTTCGCCGAGCAGTACTTC,CASSQDRVLTFAEQYF
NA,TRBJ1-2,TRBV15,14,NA,TGTGCCACCACGCGCCAGGGTTTTAGCTATGGCTACACCTTC,CATTRQGFSYGYTF
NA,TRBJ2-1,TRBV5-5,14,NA,TGTGCCAGCAGCTGGCTGGACTCGCACAATGAGCAGTTCTTC,CASSWLDSHNEQFF
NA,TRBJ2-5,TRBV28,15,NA,TGTGCCAGCAGCCTGGTGAGAGAGCCCCGAGAGACCCAGTACTTC,CASSLVREPRETQYF
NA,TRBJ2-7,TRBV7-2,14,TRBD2,TGTGCCAGCAGGCAAGCGGGACCCTCCTACGAGCAGTACTTC,CASRQAGPSYEQYF
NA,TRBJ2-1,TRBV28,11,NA,TGTGCCAGCAGGACCCAATCCGAGCAGTTCTTC,CASRTQSEQFF
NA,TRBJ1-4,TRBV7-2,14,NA,TGTGCCAGCAGCCCCGAAGCAACTAATGAAAAACTGTTTTTT,CASSPEATNEKLFF
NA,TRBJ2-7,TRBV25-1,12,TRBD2,TGTGCCAGCCGGGACTACTCCTACGAGCAGTACTTC,CASRDYSYEQYF
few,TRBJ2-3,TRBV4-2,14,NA,TGTGCCAGCAGCCTTGGCGACCCATCGGATACGCAGTATTTT,CASSLGDPSDTQYF
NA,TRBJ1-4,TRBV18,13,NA,TGTGCCAGCTCACCCCGGGGGAATGAAAAACTGTTTTTT,CASSPRGNEKLFF
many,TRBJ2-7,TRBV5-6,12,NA,TGTGCCAGCAGCTTTTGGGGAGGCGAGCAGTACTTC,CASSFWGGEQYF
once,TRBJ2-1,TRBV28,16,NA,TGTGCCAGCAGTTTATGGAAAGGGGGACCCTACAATGAGCAGTTCTTC,CASSLWKGGPYNEQFF
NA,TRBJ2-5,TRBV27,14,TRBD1,TGTGCCAGCAGTTTGGGACATTCCGGGACAGGGGTGTACTTC,CASSLGHSGTGVYF
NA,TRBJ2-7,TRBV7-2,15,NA,TGTGCCAGCAGCTTAGGTCCGGATAACTCCTACGAGCAGTACTTC,CASSLGPDNSYEQYF
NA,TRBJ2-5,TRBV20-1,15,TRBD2,TGCAGTGCTCCGCGACTAGCGGCAAAAGGAGAGACCCAGTACTTC,CSAPRLAAKGETQYF
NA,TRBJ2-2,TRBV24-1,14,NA,TGTGCCACCCGCGCGTCAGGGGACACCGGGGAGCTGTTTTTT,CATRASGDTGELFF
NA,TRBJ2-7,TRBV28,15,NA,TGTGCCAGCAGCCCCCCCGGGGGCAAGTCCTACGAGCAGTACTTC,CASSPPGGKSYEQYF
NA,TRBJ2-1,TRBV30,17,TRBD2,TGTGCCTGGAGTGTACTGCCCATAGCGGGAGGGTACAATGAGCAGTTCTTC,CAWSVLPIAGGYNEQFF
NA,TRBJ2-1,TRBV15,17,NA,TGTGCCACCAGCAGAGTCCCAGAACTGAGCTCCTACAATGAGCAGTTCTTC,CATSRVPELSSYNEQFF
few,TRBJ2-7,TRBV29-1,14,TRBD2,TGCAGCGTTGTTACAGGGACTAGGATCGACGAGCAGTACTTC,CSVVTGTRIDEQYF
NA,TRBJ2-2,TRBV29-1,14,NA,TGCAGCGTTGCCAGCGGTCCGACGACCGGGGAGCTGTTTTTT,CSVASGPTTGELFF
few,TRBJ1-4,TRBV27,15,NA,TGTGCCAGCAGTACCCGGGGGACAACTAATGAAAAACTGTTTTTT,CASSTRGTTNEKLFF
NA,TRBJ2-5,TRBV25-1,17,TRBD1,TGTGCCAGCAGTGAATATCTATCACAGGGGGGCCGAGAGACCCAGTACTTC,CASSEYLSQGGRETQYF
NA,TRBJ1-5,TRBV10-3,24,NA,TGTGCCATCAGTGAGTCGTCATATTTTATCTCCCCTGAAACTCGGGGCTTTAGCAATCAGCCCCAGCATTTT,CAISESSYFISPETRGFSNQPQHF
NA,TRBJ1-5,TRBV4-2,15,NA,TGTGCCAGCAGCCAAGATCATGGCGGGGATCAGCCCCAGCATTTT,CASSQDHGGDQPQHF
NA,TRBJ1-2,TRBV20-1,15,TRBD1,TGCAGTGCTAAGACGACAGGGAGGATTAACTATGGCTACACCTTC,CSAKTTGRINYGYTF
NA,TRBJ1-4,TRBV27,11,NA,TGTGCCAGCAGGGGTAATGAAAAACTGTTTTTT,CASRGNEKLFF
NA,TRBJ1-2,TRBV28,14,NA,TGTGCCAGCAGTTTCGAGGCCCCGGCGGGTGGCTACACCTTC,CASSFEAPAGGYTF
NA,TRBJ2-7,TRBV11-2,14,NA,TGTGCCAGCGAGGCTGAAACAGGAGCCTACGAGCAGTACTTC,CASEAETGAYEQYF
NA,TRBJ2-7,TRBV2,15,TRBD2,TGTGCCAGCAGACGACTAGCGGGAGGGGTATACGAGCAGTACTTC,CASRRLAGGVYEQYF
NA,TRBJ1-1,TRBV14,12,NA,TGTGCCAGCAGCCCCAGGACTGGGGGAGCTTTCTTT,CASSPRTGGAFF
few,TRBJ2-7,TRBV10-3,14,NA,TGTGCCATCAGTGAGTCCAAGGTGGGGTACGAGCAGTACTTC,CAISESKVGYEQYF
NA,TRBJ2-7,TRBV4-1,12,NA,TGCGCCAGCAGCCAAGTATTTTCCGAGCAGTACTTC,CASSQVFSEQYF
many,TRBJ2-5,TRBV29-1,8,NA,TGCAGCGTTGAGAGACAGTACTTC,CSVERQYF
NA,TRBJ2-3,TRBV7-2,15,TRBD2,TGTGCCAGCAGCTTAGTCGCGGGGGGGTCAGATACGCAGTATTTT,CASSLVAGGSDTQYF
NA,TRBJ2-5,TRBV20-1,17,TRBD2,TGCAGTGCAACAAACAGAGGGTGGTCGGGGGGAGGGAAGACCCAGTACTTC,CSATNRGWSGGGKTQYF
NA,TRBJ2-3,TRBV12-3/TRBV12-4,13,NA,TGTGCCAGCGGAGTCCCGGGACTTGTACGGCAGTATTTT,CASGVPGLVRQYF
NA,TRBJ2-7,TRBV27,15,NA,TGTGCCAGCAGTCGGATCCGTACAAGAGTCCACGAGCAGTACTTC,CASSRIRTRVHEQYF